A single T cell receptor (beta chain) is shown here with its context. Its matching antigen is unknown. The data derive from a study of identifying expanded T cells in peripheral blood. During the collection period, no donor immune events like infections were recorded. Overall study findings and caveats: Variance in clone template counts between approximately two-week samples significantly increased with total template count across all healthy donors.

TCRdb's table, derived via immunoSEQ multiplex PCR, lists solely in-frame clones and lacks some. The table includes approximately 130,000 clones, 65% to 90% detected once. The sample was blood. The source of this sequence is a person aged 18 to 70 in good health.

CDR3 DNA: TGTGCCAGCTCACCACAGACAGGGATGGATCAGCCCCAGCATTTT. It specifies CASSPQTGMDQPQHF. V and J are TRBV18 and TRBJ1-5, with 7 bases aligning to TRBD1. Germline CDR1 and CDR2: KGHSH and LQKENI. Trimming at V came to 1 base and at J to 5 bases, leaving 5 bases not matched to a gene. The CDR3 runs 15 residues.